A selection of T cell receptor beta chains follows, all from one sample in a study of T cell responses to AZD1222 COVID-19 vaccine. The repertoire was sequenced with immunoSEQ multiplex PCR; TCRdb's copy has only in-frame clones and lacks some. Of around 84,000 clones detected, roughly 86% appear once; the ten largest clones hold 8.5% to 9%. Source: peripheral blood, taken on day 0 of AZD1222 vaccination. The receptors were gathered from an adult in good health. The CDR3 runs from the conserved cysteine through the conserved F or W. Each record gives: V gene, clone size, J gene, D gene, CDR3 protein, CDR3 DNA. The D gene is left open where the match is weak. Size tells how often a clone was seen (once, few, many) or the class of an expanded clone, and some rows leave it out.

TRBV15	few	TRBJ2-3	TRBD2	CATSWGTSGTDTQYF	TGTGCCACCAGCTGGGGGACTAGCGGGACAGATACGCAGTATTTT
TRBV6-5	-	TRBJ2-6	TRBD1	CASHRGYGANVLTF	TGTGCCAGCCACAGGGGGTATGGGGCCAACGTCCTGACTTTC
TRBV27	-	TRBJ1-6	TRBD1	CASSAGTGYSPLHF	TGTGCCAGCAGTGCCGGGACAGGGTATTCACCCCTCCACTTT
TRBV24-1	-	TRBJ2-1	TRBD2	CATSDLGTSATNEQFF	TGTGCCACCAGTGATTTGGGGACTAGCGCTACCAATGAGCAGTTCTTC
TRBV5-1	-	TRBJ1-3	-	CASSLSSRRTEGSSGNTIYF	TGCGCCAGCAGCTTGAGCAGCCGGAGAACAGAAGGCAGCTCTGGAAACACCATATATTTT
TRBV29-1	-	TRBJ1-6	TRBD1	CSVETIPGGEDSPLHF	TGCAGCGTTGAAACCATCCCAGGGGGCGAGGATTCACCCCTCCACTTT
TRBV30	-	TRBJ2-5	TRBD1	CAWSAGTGVPQETQYF	TGTGCCTGGAGCGCCGGGACAGGGGTCCCCCAAGAGACCCAGTACTTC
TRBV15	-	TRBJ1-6	-	CATSRPGGGPNSPLHF	TGTGCCACCAGCAGACCCGGGGGGGGTCCTAATTCACCCCTCCACTTT
TRBV2	-	TRBJ1-5	TRBD1	CASSDRGGQPQHF	TGTGCCAGCAGCGACAGGGGGGGGCAGCCCCAGCATTTT
TRBV30	-	TRBJ1-3	-	CAWSVRGSGGNTIYF	TGTGCCTGGAGTGTCAGGGGCTCTGGTGGAAACACCATATATTTT
TRBV6-4	-	TRBJ2-3	TRBD2	CASSRLAGVGDTQYF	TGTGCCAGCAGTCGACTAGCGGGGGTCGGAGATACGCAGTATTTT
TRBV21-1	few	TRBJ2-7	-	CASRASGSRSSYEQYF	TGTGCCAGCAGGGCTAGCGGGAGTCGGAGCTCCTACGAGCAGTACTTC
TRBV30	-	TRBJ1-5	-	CAWSVTGQPQHF	TGTGCCTGGAGTGTAACGGGTCAGCCCCAGCATTTT
TRBV5-6	-	TRBJ2-5	-	CASSLGAGGETQYF	TGTGCCAGCAGCTTGGGTGCTGGGGGGGAGACCCAGTACTTC
TRBV7-6	once	TRBJ1-5	-	CASSLSPDSSNQPQHF	TGTGCCAGCAGCTTATCTCCGGACAGTAGCAATCAGCCCCAGCATTTT
TRBV19	-	TRBJ1-1	-	CASSIYGSRGGVGTEAFF	TGTGCCAGTAGTATATATGGATCGAGGGGCGGTGTAGGCACTGAAGCTTTCTTT
TRBV5-4	-	TRBJ1-6	-	CASSLGGDSPLHF	TGTGCCAGCAGCTTGGGAGGCGATTCACCCCTCCACTTT
TRBV7-9	-	TRBJ1-6	TRBD1	CASSQGQKNSPLHF	TGTGCCAGCAGCCAGGGACAGAAAAATTCACCCCTCCACTTT
TRBV9	-	TRBJ1-1	-	CASSVAVSLNTEAFF	TGTGCCAGCAGCGTAGCGGTCAGTTTGAACACTGAAGCTTTCTTT
TRBV4-2	-	TRBJ2-5	-	CASSQAGGPQETQYF	TGTGCCAGCAGCCAAGCGGGGGGCCCTCAAGAGACCCAGTACTTC
TRBV6-2/TRBV6-3	-	TRBJ1-1	-	CASSNTPNTEAFF	TGTGCCAGCAGTAATACACCGAACACTGAAGCTTTCTTT
TRBV4-3	once	TRBJ2-7	TRBD1	CASSQDWTGLYEQYF	TGCGCCAGCAGCCAAGATTGGACAGGACTCTACGAGCAGTACTTC
TRBV27	-	TRBJ2-2	-	CASSQVLQPQGDTGELFF	TGTGCCAGCAGTCAAGTACTCCAACCACAGGGAGACACCGGGGAGCTGTTTTTT